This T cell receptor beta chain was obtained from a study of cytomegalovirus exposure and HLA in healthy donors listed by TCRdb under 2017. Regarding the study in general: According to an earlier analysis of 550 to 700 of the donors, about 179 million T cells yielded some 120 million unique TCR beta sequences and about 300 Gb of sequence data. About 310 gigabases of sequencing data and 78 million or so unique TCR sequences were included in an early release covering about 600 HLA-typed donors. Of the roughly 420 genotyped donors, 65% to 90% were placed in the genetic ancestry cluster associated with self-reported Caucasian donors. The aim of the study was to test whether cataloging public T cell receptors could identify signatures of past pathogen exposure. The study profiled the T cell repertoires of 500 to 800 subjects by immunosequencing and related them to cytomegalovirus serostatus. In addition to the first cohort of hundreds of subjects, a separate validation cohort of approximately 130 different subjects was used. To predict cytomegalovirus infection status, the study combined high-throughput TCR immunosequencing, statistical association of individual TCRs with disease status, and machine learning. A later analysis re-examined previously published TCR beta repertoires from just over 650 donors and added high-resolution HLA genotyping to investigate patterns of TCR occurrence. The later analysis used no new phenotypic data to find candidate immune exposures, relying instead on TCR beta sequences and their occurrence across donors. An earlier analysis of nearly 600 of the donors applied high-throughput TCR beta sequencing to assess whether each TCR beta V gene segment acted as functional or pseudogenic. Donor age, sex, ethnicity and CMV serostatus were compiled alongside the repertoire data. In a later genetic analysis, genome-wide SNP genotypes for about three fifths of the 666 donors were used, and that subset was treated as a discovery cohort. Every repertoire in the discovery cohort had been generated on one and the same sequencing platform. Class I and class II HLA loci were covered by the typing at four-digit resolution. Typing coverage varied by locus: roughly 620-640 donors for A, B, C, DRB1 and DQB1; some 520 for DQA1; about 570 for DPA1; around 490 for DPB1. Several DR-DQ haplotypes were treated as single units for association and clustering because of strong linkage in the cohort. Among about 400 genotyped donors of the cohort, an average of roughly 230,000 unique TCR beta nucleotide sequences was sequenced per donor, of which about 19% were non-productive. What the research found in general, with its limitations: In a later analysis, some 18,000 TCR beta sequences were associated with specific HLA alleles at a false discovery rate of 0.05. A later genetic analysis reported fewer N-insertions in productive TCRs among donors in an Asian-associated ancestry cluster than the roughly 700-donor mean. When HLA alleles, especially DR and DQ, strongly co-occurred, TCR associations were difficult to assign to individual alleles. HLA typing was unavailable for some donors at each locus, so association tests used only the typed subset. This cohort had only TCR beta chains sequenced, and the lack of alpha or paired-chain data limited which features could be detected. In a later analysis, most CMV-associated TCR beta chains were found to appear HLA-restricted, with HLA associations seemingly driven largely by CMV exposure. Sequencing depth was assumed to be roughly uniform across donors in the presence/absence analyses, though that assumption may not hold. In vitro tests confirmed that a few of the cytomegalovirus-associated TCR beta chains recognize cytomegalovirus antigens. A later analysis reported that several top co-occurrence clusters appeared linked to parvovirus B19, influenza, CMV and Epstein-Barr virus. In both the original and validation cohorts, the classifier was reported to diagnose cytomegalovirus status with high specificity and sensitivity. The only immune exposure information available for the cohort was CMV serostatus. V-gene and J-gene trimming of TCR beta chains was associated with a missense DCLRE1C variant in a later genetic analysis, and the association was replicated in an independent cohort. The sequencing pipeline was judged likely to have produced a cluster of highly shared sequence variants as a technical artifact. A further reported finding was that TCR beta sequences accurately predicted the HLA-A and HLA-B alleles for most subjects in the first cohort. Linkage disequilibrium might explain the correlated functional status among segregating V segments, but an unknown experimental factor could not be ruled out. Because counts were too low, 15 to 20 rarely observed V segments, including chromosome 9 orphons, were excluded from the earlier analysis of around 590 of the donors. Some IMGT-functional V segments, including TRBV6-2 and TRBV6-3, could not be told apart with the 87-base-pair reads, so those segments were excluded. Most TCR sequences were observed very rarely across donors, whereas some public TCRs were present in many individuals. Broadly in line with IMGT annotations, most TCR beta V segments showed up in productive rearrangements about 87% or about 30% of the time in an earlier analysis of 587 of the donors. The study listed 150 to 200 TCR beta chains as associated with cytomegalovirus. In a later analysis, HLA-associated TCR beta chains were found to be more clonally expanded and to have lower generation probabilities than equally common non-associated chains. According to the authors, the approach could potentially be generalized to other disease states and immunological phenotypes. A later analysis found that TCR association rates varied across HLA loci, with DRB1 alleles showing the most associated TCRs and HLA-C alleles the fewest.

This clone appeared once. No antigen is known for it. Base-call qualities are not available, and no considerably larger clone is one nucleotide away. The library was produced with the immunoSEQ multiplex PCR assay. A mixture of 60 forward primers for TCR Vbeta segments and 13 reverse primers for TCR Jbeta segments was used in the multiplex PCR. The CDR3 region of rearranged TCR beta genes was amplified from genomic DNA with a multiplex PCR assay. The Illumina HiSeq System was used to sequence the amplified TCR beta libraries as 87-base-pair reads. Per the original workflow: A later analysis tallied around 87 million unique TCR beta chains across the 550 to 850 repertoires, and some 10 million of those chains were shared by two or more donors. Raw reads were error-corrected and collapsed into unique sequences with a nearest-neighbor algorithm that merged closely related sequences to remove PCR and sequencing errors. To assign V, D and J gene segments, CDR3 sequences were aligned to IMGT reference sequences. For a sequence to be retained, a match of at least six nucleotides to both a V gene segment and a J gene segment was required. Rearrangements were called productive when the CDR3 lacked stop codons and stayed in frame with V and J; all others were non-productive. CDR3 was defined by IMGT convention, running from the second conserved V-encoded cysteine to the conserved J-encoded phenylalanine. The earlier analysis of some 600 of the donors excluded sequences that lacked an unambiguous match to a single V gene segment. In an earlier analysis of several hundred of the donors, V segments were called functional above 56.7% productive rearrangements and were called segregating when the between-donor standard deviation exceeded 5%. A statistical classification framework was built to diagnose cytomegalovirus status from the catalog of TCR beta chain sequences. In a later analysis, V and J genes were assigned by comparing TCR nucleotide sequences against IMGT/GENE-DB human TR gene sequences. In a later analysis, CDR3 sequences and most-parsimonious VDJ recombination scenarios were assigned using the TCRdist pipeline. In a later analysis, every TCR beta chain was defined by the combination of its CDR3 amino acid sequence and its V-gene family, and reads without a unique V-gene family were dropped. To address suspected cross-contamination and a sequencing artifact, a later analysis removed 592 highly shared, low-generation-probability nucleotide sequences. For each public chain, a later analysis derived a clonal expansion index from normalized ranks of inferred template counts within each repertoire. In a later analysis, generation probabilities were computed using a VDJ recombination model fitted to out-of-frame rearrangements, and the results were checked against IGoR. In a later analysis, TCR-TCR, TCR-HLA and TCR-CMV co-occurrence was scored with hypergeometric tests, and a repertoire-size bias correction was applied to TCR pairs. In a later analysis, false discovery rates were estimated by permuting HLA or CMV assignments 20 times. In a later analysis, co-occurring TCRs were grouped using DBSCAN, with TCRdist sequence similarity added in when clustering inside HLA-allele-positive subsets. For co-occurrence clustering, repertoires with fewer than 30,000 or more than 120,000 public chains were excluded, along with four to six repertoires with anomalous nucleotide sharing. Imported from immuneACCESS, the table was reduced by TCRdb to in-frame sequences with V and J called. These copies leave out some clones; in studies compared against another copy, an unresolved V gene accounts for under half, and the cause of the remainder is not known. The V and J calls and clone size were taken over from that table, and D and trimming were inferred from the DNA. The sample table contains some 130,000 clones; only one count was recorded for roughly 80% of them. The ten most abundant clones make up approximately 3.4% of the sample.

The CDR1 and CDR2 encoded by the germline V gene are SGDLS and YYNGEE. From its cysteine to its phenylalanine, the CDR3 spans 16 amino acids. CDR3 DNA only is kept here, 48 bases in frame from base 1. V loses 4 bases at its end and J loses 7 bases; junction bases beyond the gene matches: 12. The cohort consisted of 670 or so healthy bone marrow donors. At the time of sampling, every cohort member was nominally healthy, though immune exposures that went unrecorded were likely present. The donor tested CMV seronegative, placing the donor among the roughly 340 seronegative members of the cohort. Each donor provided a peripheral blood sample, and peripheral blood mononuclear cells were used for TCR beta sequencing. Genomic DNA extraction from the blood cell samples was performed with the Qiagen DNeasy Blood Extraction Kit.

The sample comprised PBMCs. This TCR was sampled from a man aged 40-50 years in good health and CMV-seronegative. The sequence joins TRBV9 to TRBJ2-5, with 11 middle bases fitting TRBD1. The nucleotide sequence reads TGTGCCAGCAGCCCTCGGACAGGGGGCAATAAAGGGACCCAGTACTTC. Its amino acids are CASSPRTGGNKGTQYF.